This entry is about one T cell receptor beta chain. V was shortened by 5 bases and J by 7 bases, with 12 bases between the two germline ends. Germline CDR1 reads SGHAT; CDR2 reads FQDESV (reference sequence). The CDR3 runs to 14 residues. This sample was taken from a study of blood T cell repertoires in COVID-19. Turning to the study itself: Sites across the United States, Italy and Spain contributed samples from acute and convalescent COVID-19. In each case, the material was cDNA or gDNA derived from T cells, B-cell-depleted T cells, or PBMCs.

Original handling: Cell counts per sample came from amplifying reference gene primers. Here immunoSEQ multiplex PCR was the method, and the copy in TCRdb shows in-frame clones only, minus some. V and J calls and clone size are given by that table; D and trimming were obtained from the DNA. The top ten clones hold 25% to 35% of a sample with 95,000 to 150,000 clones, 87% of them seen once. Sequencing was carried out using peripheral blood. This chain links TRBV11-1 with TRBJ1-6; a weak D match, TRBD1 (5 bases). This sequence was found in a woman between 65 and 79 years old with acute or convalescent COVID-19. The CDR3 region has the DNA TGTGCCAGCAGCGCCGCGGGGCAAAATTCACCCCTCCACTTT. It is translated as CASSAAGQNSPLHF. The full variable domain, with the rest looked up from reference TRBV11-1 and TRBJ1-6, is EAEVAQSPRYKITEKSQAVAFWCDPISGHATLYWYRQILGQGPELLVQFQDESVVDDSQLPKDRFSAERLKGVDSTLKIQPAELGDSAMYLCASSAAGQNSPLHFGNGTRLTVT.